Listed below are T cell receptor beta chains from one sample, sequenced in a study of shared clonotypes between healthy human individuals. Produced via immunoSEQ multiplex PCR; TCRdb's table is partial and in-frame only. The sample lists more than 450,000 clones, around 79% occurring once. The sample was PBMCs. The receptors here all came from a woman aged 40-49 years in good health. Some clones in this sample may be carry-over from other donors' samples. Each CDR3 is given with its conserved first and last residue. The D gene is left open where the match is weak. Rows give clone size only sometimes, using once, few, many, or a class for an expanded clone.

V	D	size	J	CDR3	DNA
TRBV18	-	-	TRBJ1-3	CASSPVRVGGGNTIYF	TGTGCCAGCTCACCAGTACGCGTAGGCGGTGGAAACACCATATATTTT
TRBV5-8	-	-	TRBJ1-3	CASSFGRGGTIYF	TGTGCCAGCAGCTTCGGCAGGGGAGGCACCATATATTTT
TRBV28	-	-	TRBJ2-1	CASSLRGSTTVSYNEQFF	TGTGCCAGCAGTTTAAGGGGTTCCACAACCGTATCCTACAATGAGCAGTTCTTC
TRBV6-1	-	-	TRBJ1-4	CASSAQNQDEKLFF	TGTGCCAGCAGTGCCCAGAACCAGGATGAAAAACTGTTTTTT
TRBV19	-	-	TRBJ2-7	CASSPRWSYQQYF	TGTGCCAGTAGTCCCCGTTGGAGTTATCAGCAGTACTTC
TRBV28	TRBD2	-	TRBJ2-1	CASSLLTSGTGNEQFF	TGTGCCAGCAGTTTGCTTACTAGCGGGACGGGCAATGAGCAGTTCTTC
TRBV29-1	-	few	TRBJ1-1	CSVSDRLNTEAFF	TGCAGCGTTTCTGACAGACTGAACACTGAAGCTTTCTTT
TRBV6-6	TRBD2	-	TRBJ2-3	CASSYLAIAGGDTQYF	TGTGCCAGCAGTTACCTTGCCATAGCGGGAGGAGATACGCAGTATTTT
TRBV10-1	TRBD1	-	TRBJ2-7	CASSNSGGLSYEQYF	TGCGCCAGCAGCAACTCAGGGGGCCTCTCCTACGAGCAGTACTTC
TRBV28	TRBD2	-	TRBJ2-2	CASSSSGGGWTGELFF	TGTGCCAGCAGTTCGTCGGGAGGAGGTTGGACCGGGGAGCTGTTTTTT
TRBV30	TRBD1	few	TRBJ1-5	CAWNGQGAYQPQHF	TGTGCCTGGAACGGACAGGGGGCATATCAGCCCCAGCATTTT
TRBV6-1	-	-	TRBJ1-2	CASSEGNSESGYGYTF	TGTGCCAGCAGTGAAGGGAACAGCGAATCCGGCTATGGCTACACCTTC
TRBV4-2	TRBD2	-	TRBJ2-7	CASSQELAVNSYEQYF	TGTGCCAGCAGCCAAGAGCTAGCGGTTAACTCCTACGAGCAGTACTTC
TRBV5-1	-	once	TRBJ2-1	CASSIDGYNEQFF	TGCGCCAGCAGCATCGACGGATACAATGAGCAGTTCTTC
TRBV19	-	-	TRBJ2-5	CASSTLGAGALETQYF	TGTGCCAGTAGTACCCTGGGGGCGGGAGCCCTCGAGACCCAGTACTTC
TRBV15	TRBD1	-	TRBJ2-2	CATRTGTDTGELFF	TGTGCCACCAGAACCGGGACAGACACCGGGGAGCTGTTTTTT
TRBV19	-	-	TRBJ2-6	CASSTHTSGANVLTF	TGTGCCAGTAGTACCCACACCTCTGGGGCCAACGTCCTGACTTTC
TRBV9	-	-	TRBJ2-1	CASSVGIADSYNEQFF	TGTGCCAGCAGCGTAGGCATAGCGGACTCCTACAATGAGCAGTTCTTC
TRBV5-1	-	-	TRBJ2-7	CASSLGGFYEQYF	TGCGCCAGCAGCTTGGGAGGTTTCTACGAGCAGTACTTC
TRBV6-5	-	once	TRBJ2-1	CASSYTGRNNEQFF	TGTGCCAGCAGTTACACCGGGAGAAACAATGAGCAGTTCTTC
TRBV5-6	TRBD1	-	TRBJ1-1	CASSSGTGLSNTEAFF	TGTGCCAGCAGCTCCGGGACAGGACTTTCCAACACTGAAGCTTTCTTT
TRBV6-1	TRBD1	-	TRBJ2-5	CASSDRGRGLETQYF	TGTGCCAGCAGTGATCGAGGCAGGGGGCTGGAGACCCAGTACTTC
TRBV10-2	TRBD1	-	TRBJ1-2	CASSPPTGGIYGYTF	TGCGCCAGCAGTCCTCCGACAGGGGGCATCTATGGCTACACCTTC
TRBV6-1	-	-	TRBJ2-7	CASSESEVGTKIYEQYF	TGTGCCAGCAGTGAAAGTGAGGTAGGGACCAAAATCTACGAGCAGTACTTC
TRBV7-9	-	-	TRBJ2-3	CASSRTGPSGTDTQYF	TGTGCCAGCAGCCGAACAGGGCCAAGTGGCACAGATACGCAGTATTTT
TRBV7-9	TRBD2	-	TRBJ2-1	CASSFTGGSANEQFF	TGTGCCAGCAGCTTTACGGGCGGGAGTGCCAATGAGCAGTTCTTC
TRBV7-7	TRBD1	-	TRBJ2-5	CASSEDRGLETQYF	TGTGCCAGCAGTGAAGACAGGGGGCTAGAGACCCAGTACTTC
TRBV7-3	-	-	TRBJ2-1	CASSLLGSSYNEQFF	TGTGCCAGCAGCTTACTCGGAAGCTCCTACAATGAGCAGTTCTTC
TRBV19	TRBD1	-	TRBJ1-2	CASSSTGNYGYTF	TGTGCCAGTAGTTCGACAGGGAACTATGGCTACACCTTC
TRBV2	-	-	TRBJ2-6	CASSERTSLANVLTF	TGTGCCAGCAGTGAGAGGACCTCCCTGGCCAACGTCCTGACTTTC
TRBV15	-	-	TRBJ1-4	CATSYEVGTNEKLFF	TGTGCCACCAGCTACGAAGTTGGCACTAATGAAAAACTGTTTTTT
TRBV29-1	TRBD2	-	TRBJ2-3	CSGLTSRDTQYF	TGCAGCGGGCTGACTAGCAGGGATACGCAGTATTTT
TRBV4-3	TRBD1	-	TRBJ2-2	CASSQVRLTGDPGELFF	TGCGCCAGCAGCCAAGTTCGACTAACAGGGGACCCCGGGGAGCTGTTTTTT
TRBV4-1	-	-	TRBJ1-4	CASSRSGGRDEKLFF	TGCGCCAGCAGCCGCTCAGGTGGCAGGGATGAAAAACTGTTTTTT
TRBV27	TRBD2	-	TRBJ2-1	CASSLPGGAPYNEQFF	TGTGCCAGCAGTTTACCCGGGGGGGCACCCTACAATGAGCAGTTCTTC
TRBV19	-	once	TRBJ1-5	CASSIGFRYSNQPQHF	TGTGCCAGTAGTATTGGCTTCCGATATAGCAATCAGCCCCAGCATTTT
TRBV4-1	TRBD1	-	TRBJ2-3	CASSQEGPGTGLDTQYF	TGCGCCAGCAGCCAAGAAGGCCCCGGGACAGGGCTGGATACGCAGTATTTT
TRBV28	TRBD1	-	TRBJ2-2	CASSFPPGTGDTGELFF	TGTGCCAGCAGTTTTCCCCCGGGGACAGGGGACACCGGGGAGCTGTTTTTT
TRBV6-4	-	-	TRBJ2-1	CASSDRGDYNEQFF	TGTGCCAGCAGTGACAGGGGAGACTACAATGAGCAGTTCTTC
TRBV21-1	-	-	TRBJ1-1	CASSTRGPMNTEAFF	TGTGCCAGCAGCACCAGGGGGCCTATGAACACTGAAGCTTTCTTT
TRBV23-1	-	-	TRBJ2-1	CASSQSTDKQFF	TGCGCCAGCAGTCAATCTACGGACAAACAGTTCTTC
TRBV21-1	-	-	TRBJ1-4	CASSKGDNNEKLFF	TGTGCCAGCAGCAAAGGGGACAATAATGAAAAACTGTTTTTT
TRBV15	TRBD2	-	TRBJ2-1	CATSVRTSGRNEQFF	TGTGCCACCAGCGTTCGGACTAGCGGGAGAAATGAGCAGTTCTTC
TRBV30	-	-	TRBJ2-1	CAWTPDYNEQFF	TGTGCCTGGACTCCAGACTACAATGAGCAGTTCTTC
TRBV9	TRBD1	-	TRBJ1-1	CASSVDREVTEAFF	TGTGCCAGCAGCGTGGACAGGGAGGTCACTGAAGCTTTCTTT
TRBV5-4	-	-	TRBJ2-3	CASSFQGEDTQYF	TGTGCCAGCAGCTTTCAAGGGGAAGATACGCAGTATTTT
TRBV10-3	-	-	TRBJ2-7	CAISERLLNEQYF	TGTGCCATCAGTGAGCGACTTCTGAACGAGCAGTACTTC
TRBV11-2	-	-	TRBJ2-2	CASTWIWDTGELFF	TGTGCCAGCACCTGGATCTGGGACACCGGGGAGCTGTTTTTT
TRBV2	-	-	TRBJ1-3	CASNEGVSGNTIYF	TGTGCCAGCAACGAAGGGGTCTCTGGAAACACCATATATTTT
TRBV29-1	TRBD2	-	TRBJ2-7	CSVVGGRGRQPYEQYF	TGCAGCGTTGTGGGGGGTCGCGGGAGGCAACCCTACGAGCAGTACTTC